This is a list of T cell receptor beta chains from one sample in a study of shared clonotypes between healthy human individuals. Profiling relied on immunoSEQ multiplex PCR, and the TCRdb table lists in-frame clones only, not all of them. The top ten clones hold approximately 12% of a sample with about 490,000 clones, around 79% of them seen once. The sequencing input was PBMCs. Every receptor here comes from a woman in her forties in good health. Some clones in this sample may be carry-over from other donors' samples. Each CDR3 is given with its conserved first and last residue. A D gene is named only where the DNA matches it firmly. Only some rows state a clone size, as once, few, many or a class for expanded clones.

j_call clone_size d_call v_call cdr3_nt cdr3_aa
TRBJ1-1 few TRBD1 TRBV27 TGTGCCAGCAGTTTACAGGGGGGGAACACTGAAGCTTTCTTT CASSLQGGNTEAFF
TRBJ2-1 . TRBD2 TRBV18 TGTGCCAGCTCACCACGACTAGCGGGAGGCCCCAATGAGCAGTTCTTC CASSPRLAGGPNEQFF
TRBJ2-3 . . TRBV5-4 TGTGCCAGCAGCCCGATTCTCGGGGCTAGCACAGATACGCAGTATTTT CASSPILGASTDTQYF
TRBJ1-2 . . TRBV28 TGTGCCAGCAGGGTTAATGCTGACTATGGCTACACCTTC CASRVNADYGYTF
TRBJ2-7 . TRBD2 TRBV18 TGTGCCAGCTCCGAAAGCGGCGGGACTACCTACGAGCAGTACTTC CASSESGGTTYEQYF
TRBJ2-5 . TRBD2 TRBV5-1 TGCGCCAGCAGCTTGGCGGGAGGGGAAGAGACCCAGTACTTC CASSLAGGEETQYF
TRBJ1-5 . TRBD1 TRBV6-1 TGTGCCAGCAGTACACAGGGGGATCAGCCCCAGCATTTT CASSTQGDQPQHF
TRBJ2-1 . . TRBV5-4 TGTGCCAGCAGCTTGGAGGTGGGAGCGGAAGAGCAGTTCTTC CASSLEVGAEEQFF
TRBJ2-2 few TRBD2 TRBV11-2 TGTGCCAGCAGAGGACTAGCGGGGAGGCGCGGGGGGGAGCTGTTTTTT CASRGLAGRRGGELFF
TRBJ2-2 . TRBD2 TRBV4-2 TGTGCCAGCAGCCAGGGGACTAGCAGCGCCGGGGAGCTGTTTTTT CASSQGTSSAGELFF
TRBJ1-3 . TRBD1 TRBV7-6 TGTGCCAGCAGCTTAGGGACAGGGAATGGAAACACCATATATTTT CASSLGTGNGNTIYF
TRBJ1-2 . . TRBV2 TGTGCCAGCAGTGCTGAAGGGGCGGGCTATGGCTACACCTTC CASSAEGAGYGYTF
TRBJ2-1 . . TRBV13 TGTGCCAGCAGCCCCCTGTGGGCCTACAATGAGCAGTTCTTC CASSPLWAYNEQFF
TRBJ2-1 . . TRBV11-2 TGTGCCAGCCGAGGGGGCGGGAGAGGCAATGAGCAGTTCTTC CASRGGGRGNEQFF
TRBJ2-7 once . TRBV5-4 TGTGCCAGCAGCTTGGAATGGGGCGAGCAGTACTTC CASSLEWGEQYF
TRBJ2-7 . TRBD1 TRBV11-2 TGTGCCAGCAGCTTAGATTCCGCCGGGACAGGGGTCGAGCAGTACTTC CASSLDSAGTGVEQYF
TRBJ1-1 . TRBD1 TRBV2 TGTGCCAGCAGTGGTCCAGGGGGCGCGGGCACTGAAGCTTTCTTT CASSGPGGAGTEAFF
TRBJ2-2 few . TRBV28 TGTGCCAGCAGTACTGGACCGTACGGGGAGCTGTTTTTT CASSTGPYGELFF
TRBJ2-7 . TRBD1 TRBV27 TGTGCCAGCAGATCGGGACAGGGTTCCTACGAGCAGTACTTC CASRSGQGSYEQYF
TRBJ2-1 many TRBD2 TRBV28 TGTGCCAGCATCGATAGCGGGCGGGGGAATGAGCAGTTCTTC CASIDSGRGNEQFF
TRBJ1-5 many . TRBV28 TGTGCCAGCAGTACACAGGGTCAGCCCCAGCATTTT CASSTQGQPQHF
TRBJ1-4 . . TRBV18 TGTGCCAGCTCAAAAGGGACGTCGGCTAATGAAAAACTGTTTTTT CASSKGTSANEKLFF
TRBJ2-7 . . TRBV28 TGTGCCAGCAGTTTAGCAGCTTTCGAGCAGTACTTC CASSLAAFEQYF
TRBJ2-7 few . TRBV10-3 TGTGCCATCAGTGCGGCAGGGGCGATAACCTACGAGCAGTACTTC CAISAAGAITYEQYF
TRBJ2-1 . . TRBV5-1 TGCGCCAGCAGCTTAAATAATGAGCAGTTCTTC CASSLNNEQFF
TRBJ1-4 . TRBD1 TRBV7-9 TGTGCCAGCAGCTCGACAGGGGTGTGGGAAAAACTGTTTTTT CASSSTGVWEKLFF
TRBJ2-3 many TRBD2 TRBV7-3 TGTGCCAGCAGCCTTAGCGGGAGTAGGACAGATACGCAGTATTTT CASSLSGSRTDTQYF
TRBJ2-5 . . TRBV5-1 TGCGCCAGCAGCTCGGGGCTACGAGATTCAGAGACCCAGTACTTC CASSSGLRDSETQYF
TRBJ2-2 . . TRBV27 TGTGCCAGCAGTTTAAGTTTGACCGACGGGGACACCGGGGAGCTGTTTTTT CASSLSLTDGDTGELFF
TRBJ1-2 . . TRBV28 TGTGCCAGCAGTTTACAGGCGCCCGATAACTATGGCTACACCTTC CASSLQAPDNYGYTF
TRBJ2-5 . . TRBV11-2 TGTGCCAGCAGCCATCATGGGGGAGACCAAGAGACCCAGTACTTC CASSHHGGDQETQYF
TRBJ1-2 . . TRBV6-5 TGTGCCACCAGCCTCGGGCAGCGGTATGGCTACACCTTC CATSLGQRYGYTF
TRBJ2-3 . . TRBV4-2 TGTGCCAGCAGCCAAGAGGAGCGGGCAAGCACAGATACGCAGTATTTT CASSQEERASTDTQYF
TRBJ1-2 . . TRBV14 TGTGCCAGCAGCCACCCCTGGCGAGACGGATCCTATGGCTACACCTTC CASSHPWRDGSYGYTF
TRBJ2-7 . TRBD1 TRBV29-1 TGCAGCGTTGAAGGGGACAGGGGCGACGAGCAGTACTTC CSVEGDRGDEQYF
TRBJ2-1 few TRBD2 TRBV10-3 TGTGCCATCAGTCTCCGGGGTAGCGGGAATGAGCAGTTCTTC CAISLRGSGNEQFF
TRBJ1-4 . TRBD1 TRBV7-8 TGTGCCAGCAGCCCCGGGACAGGGAACGAAAAACTGTTTTTT CASSPGTGNEKLFF
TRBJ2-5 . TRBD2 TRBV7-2 TGTGCCAGCAGCGTCACTAGCGGGAGTAGGGAGACCCAGTACTTC CASSVTSGSRETQYF